The present TCR beta chain was sequenced within a study of blood T cell repertoires in COVID-19. Germline loops: CDR1 MNHEY, CDR2 SVGAGI. V dropped 6 bases and J dropped 0 bases, with 5 bases sitting between them. This CDR3 is built from 12 residues. Concerning this clone itself: Other DNA sequences of this sample code for an identical CDR3.

The protocol was immunoSEQ multiplex PCR, while the TCRdb copy is restricted to in-frame clones and leaves out a portion. Of about 200,000 clones listed, approximately 90% are singletons. The TCR was taken from a man aged 30-40 years who had recovered from COVID-19. Input material: PBMCs or T cells enriched from blood (not recorded which). The rearrangement links TRBV6-5 to TRBJ1-1; D is ambiguous. CDR3 region: CASRNMNTEAFF. CDR3 nucleotides: TGTGCCAGCAGGAACATGAACACTGAAGCTTTCTTT.